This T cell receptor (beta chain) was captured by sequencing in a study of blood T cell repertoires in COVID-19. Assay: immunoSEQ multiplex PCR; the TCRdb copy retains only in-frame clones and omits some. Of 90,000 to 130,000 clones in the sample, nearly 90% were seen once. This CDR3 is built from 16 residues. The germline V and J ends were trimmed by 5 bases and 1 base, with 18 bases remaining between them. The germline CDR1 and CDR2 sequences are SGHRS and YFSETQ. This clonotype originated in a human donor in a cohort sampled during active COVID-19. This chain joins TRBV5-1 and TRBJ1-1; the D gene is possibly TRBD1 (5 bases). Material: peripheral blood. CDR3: CASSFGTPQRNTEAFF. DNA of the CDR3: TGCGCCAGCAGTTTCGGGACTCCGCAGAGGAACACTGAAGCTTTCTTT.